Shown below are 16 T cell receptor beta chains from a single sample sequenced in a study of cytomegalovirus exposure and HLA in healthy donors. Only in-frame clones appear in the TCRdb table, and some are missing; sequencing was by immunoSEQ multiplex PCR. The repertoire consists of about 190,000 clones, with about 82% occurring once and the leading ten covering more than 1.1%. Material: PBMCs. These receptors were taken from a woman between 18 and 29 years old in good health and CMV-seronegative.

The sample holds a few counts of this clone. The chain is built from TRBV6-6 and TRBJ2-2; 9 bases map to TRBD1. Looked up from germline, CDR1 is MNHNY and CDR2 is SVGAGI (reference sequence). V trimming: 6 bases; J trimming: 6 bases; junction bases outside the gene matches: 8. The CDR3 spans 15 residues. The DNA for the CDR3 is TGTGCCAGCAGAGGCACAGGGGGCGCGTCCGGGGAGCTGTTTTTT. This encodes CASRGTGGASGELFF.

The chain employs TRBV11-1 and TRBJ2-7; 12 bases line up with TRBD2. The CDR3 has 15 residues. Germline-derived CDR1 and CDR2 are SGHAT and FQDESV (reference sequence). V dropped 3 bases and J dropped 3; count of bases not matched to a gene: 3. CDR3 region: CASSFGLAGNYEQYF. DNA for the CDR3: TGTGCCAGCAGCTTCGGACTAGCGGGGAACTACGAGCAGTACTTC.

This clone has a single count. The rearrangement links TRBV6-5 to TRBJ1-5; 9 positions agree with TRBD1. In germline, CDR1 is MNHEY, CDR2 SVGAGI. V lost 2 bases to trimming and J lost 6 bases; unmatched junction nucleotides: 5. This CDR3 region has 15 residues. The CDR3 DNA sequence: TGTGCCAGCAGTTACGGGACAGGGTCAGGTCAGCCCCAGCATTTT. Translated, it gives CASSYGTGSGQPQHF.

CDR3 nucleotide sequence: TGTGCCAGCAGCAGGGACACCTATAATTCACCCCTCCACTTT. Translating it yields CASSRDTYNSPLHF. The V and J genes are TRBV5-4 and TRBJ1-6, with D perhaps TRBD1 (6 bases). Germline V gene sequence: CDR1 SGHNT, CDR2 YYREEE (reference sequence). The CDR3 has 14 amino acids. The V end was cut by 4 bases, the J end by 2 bases, with 7 bases between.

This clone was picked up one time. The chain couples TRBV19 to TRBJ2-6, with 7 bases lining up with TRBD1. This CDR3 is 17 amino acids long. Trimming removed 0 bases from V and 0 bases from J; junction bases left unmatched: 2. Per the germline V gene, CDR1 is LNHDA and CDR2 is SQIVND (reference sequence). The CDR3 here is CASSIDQGDSGANVLTF. In DNA form, the CDR3 reads TGTGCCAGTAGTATAGATCAGGGGGACTCTGGGGCCAACGTCCTGACTTTC.

This clone was seen a handful of times. The V call is TRBV6-1, the J call TRBJ2-7; the D gene is possibly TRBD1 (7 bases). CDR1 and CDR2 from the germline V gene are MNHNS and SASEGT. With 4 bases removed from V and 5 bases from J, the gap between germline ends came to 15 bases. This CDR3 is built from 14 residues. The CDR3 DNA is TGTGCCAGCAGTGCCAGGGGGAGGTTTGACGAGCAGTACTTC. Its protein is CASSARGRFDEQYF.

J is TRBJ1-2 and V is TRBV7-9, with 7 bases identical to TRBD1. The CDR3 is 15 amino acids. Germline V gene data show CDR1 as SEHNR and CDR2 as FQNEAQ (reference sequence). The V gene end was trimmed by 5 bases and the J gene end by 0 bases; junction bases not matched to a gene: 6. In DNA form, the CDR3 reads TGTGCCAGCAGCCCCGGGACAGTGACTAACTATGGCTACACCTTC. Protein: CASSPGTVTNYGYTF.

The V call is TRBV6-1, the J call TRBJ2-1; D is unclear. Germline-derived CDR1 and CDR2 are MNHNS and SASEGT. V lost 1 base and J 0 bases, leaving 7 bases between the germline ends. The CDR3 covers 15 residues. CDR3 in DNA: TGTGCCAGCAGTGAAGATCCTAGCTCCTACAATGAGCAGTTCTTC. This translates into CASSEDPSSYNEQFF.

The V gene is TRBV7-8, the J gene TRBJ2-1, with D maybe TRBD2 (7 bases). This CDR3 spans 12 amino acids. Trimming shortened V by 1 base and J by 13 bases, and 11 bases separated the two germline ends. Germline CDR1 and CDR2: SGHVS and FQNEAQ. CDR3 residues: CASSLGAGAQFF. The CDR3 region has the DNA TGTGCCAGCAGCTTAGGGGCGGGGGCACAGTTCTTC.

In DNA form, the CDR3 reads TGCGCCAGCAGTGAGTTAAACCCCGGCAGGGGACAGGGGGAGACCCAGTACTTC. This codes for CASSELNPGRGQGETQYF. The V and J genes are TRBV10-2 and TRBJ2-5, with 10 nucleotides matching TRBD1. The germline V gene has CDR1 WSHSY and CDR2 SAAADI. Trimming took 1 base from V and 5 from J; bases not matched to a gene: 13. CDR3 length: 18 residues.

The chain uses TRBV5-4 and TRBJ2-3; the match to TRBD2 covers 7 bases. The germline V gene has CDR1 SGHNT and CDR2 YYREEE (reference sequence). The CDR3 has 14 residues. Trimming cost V 6 bases and J 6 bases; bases outside gene matches: 10. CDR3 sequence reads: CASIRAGRPDTQYF. Written as DNA, the CDR3 is TGTGCCAGCATCCGAGCGGGACGCCCTGATACGCAGTATTTT.

CDR3 loop: CASSGSGGYNEQFF. The DNA of the CDR3 is TGTGCCAGCAGTGGTAGCGGGGGTTACAATGAGCAGTTCTTC. The V gene is TRBV9, the J gene TRBJ2-1; TRBD2 agrees at 9 bases. The V and J ends lost 5 bases and 4 bases, in that order; junction bases with no gene match: 4. Germline lookup yields CDR1 SGDLS and CDR2 YYNGEE. The CDR3 length is 14 residues.

The gene calls are TRBV7-2 and TRBJ2-7; maybe TRBD1 (6 bases). Trimming removed 3 bases at V and 5 bases at J, with 17 bases between. This CDR3 comprises 15 residues. Per the germline V gene, CDR1 is SGHTA and CDR2 is FQGNSA. CDR3 amino acids: CASSFIQGLMDEQYF. The CDR3 DNA sequence: TGTGCCAGCAGCTTTATCCAGGGGCTTATGGACGAGCAGTACTTC.

This clone was detected only once. The V and J genes are TRBV10-1 and TRBJ2-3; D gene ambiguous. CDR1 is WNHNN and CDR2 is SYGVQD in the germline V gene (reference sequence). The CDR3 has 13 residues. Trimming removed 0 bases from V and 1 base from J, with 2 bases in between. The CDR3 region is CASSESGTDTQYF. DNA of the CDR3: TGCGCCAGCAGTGAGTCCGGCACAGATACGCAGTATTTT.

This clone occurred once. The junction departs from germline at one end; a sequencing error may be responsible. The V gene is TRBV27, the J gene TRBJ2-6; TRBD1 is a possible D gene (5 bases). Germline assignment: CDR1 MNHEY and CDR2 SMNVEV (reference sequence). The CDR3 extends over 19 amino acids. This CDR3 reads CASTLWSGSLSSGANVLTF. CDR3 nucleotide sequence: TGTGCCAGCACTTTATGGTCAGGGTCACTCAGCTCTGGGGCCAACGTCCTGACTTTC.

The chain has TRBV29-1 and TRBJ2-5, with TRBD1 identical over 7 bases. The V and J ends lost 6 bases and 3 bases, in that order; junction bases with no gene match: 7. Germline loops: CDR1 SQVTM, CDR2 ANQGSEA. The CDR3 is 13 residues long. In DNA form, the CDR3 reads TGCAGCGTCTACAGGGGTATTAAAGAGACCCAGTACTTC. Protein product: CSVYRGIKETQYF.